This is a list of T cell receptor beta chains from one sample in a study of OX40 agonist ivuxolimab in advanced cancers. Using immunoSEQ multiplex PCR, the repertoire was profiled, and TCRdb retains in-frame clones only, with some absent. The sample lists tens of thousands of clones, approximately 92% occurring once. The source material was CD4+ or CD8+ T cells sorted from blood, sampled in a trial of the OX40 agonist ivuxolimab. All receptors come from an adult with an advanced solid tumor such as melanoma, head and neck, liver or kidney cancer. Each CDR3 is given with its conserved first and last residue. A D gene is named only where the DNA matches it firmly. Only part of the rows carry a size: once, few, many, or a class if the clone is expanded.

d_call,j_call,v_call,cdr3_length,clone_size,cdr3_nt,cdr3_aa
.,TRBJ2-7,TRBV29-1,16,.,TGCAGCGTCGCCGGGGGAGTGGACCGAAGCTCCTACGAGCAGTACTTC,CSVAGGVDRSSYEQYF
.,TRBJ1-2,TRBV5-4,15,.,TGTGCCAGCAGCTTGCCACAGCAGATTAACTATGGCTACACCTTC,CASSLPQQINYGYTF
.,TRBJ1-3,TRBV5-1,11,.,TGCGCCAGCAGCACTGGAAACACCATATATTTT,CASSTGNTIYF
.,TRBJ1-5,TRBV27,13,once,TGTGCCAGCAGTCGAACAGGGTATCAGCCCCAGCATTTT,CASSRTGYQPQHF
.,TRBJ2-3,TRBV28,17,once,TGTGCCAGCAGTTTATTAGGACTAGGGGGACCCACAGATACGCAGTATTTT,CASSLLGLGGPTDTQYF
.,TRBJ2-1,TRBV11-3,12,.,TGTGCCAGCAGCTTGGGCTTCAATGAGCAGTTCTTC,CASSLGFNEQFF
.,TRBJ2-3,TRBV5-4,16,.,TGTGCCAGCAGCCGTGGCCAGCGTGACGACACAGATACGCAGTATTTT,CASSRGQRDDTDTQYF
.,TRBJ1-2,TRBV27,14,.,TGTGCCAGCAGTTCCGACAGGACCGCCGGTGGCTACACCTTC,CASSSDRTAGGYTF
.,TRBJ1-4,TRBV5-1,15,.,TGCGCCAGCAGCTTGGGTGGGGCAACTAATGAAAAACTGTTTTTT,CASSLGGATNEKLFF
.,TRBJ2-3,TRBV12-5,12,.,TGTGCTAGTGCCCAGGGCTCAGATACGCAGTATTTT,CASAQGSDTQYF
.,TRBJ2-3,TRBV30,13,.,TGTGCCTGGAGTTTGGGCGGGACAGATACGCAGTATTTT,CAWSLGGTDTQYF
.,TRBJ1-5,TRBV10-3,14,once,TGTGCCGTAGGGCGGGGAGGGAGCAATCAGCCCCAGCATTTT,CAVGRGGSNQPQHF
.,TRBJ1-2,TRBV30,15,.,TGTGCCTGGAGTGTCGGCACTGGGGGGCTTAATGGCTACACCTTC,CAWSVGTGGLNGYTF
.,TRBJ2-2,TRBV7-3,18,.,TGTGCCAGCAGCCAAAATCCAGGGACCAGAGGGAACACCGGGGAGCTGTTTTTT,CASSQNPGTRGNTGELFF
TRBD1,TRBJ1-5,TRBV18,16,.,TGTGCCAGCTCACCACCGGGACAGGGAAGCAATCAGCCCCAGCATTTT,CASSPPGQGSNQPQHF
TRBD1,TRBJ2-3,TRBV10-1,15,.,TGCGCCAGCAGTGAGGGACAGGGGGGCACAGATACGCAGTATTTT,CASSEGQGGTDTQYF
.,TRBJ1-3,TRBV6-1,12,.,TGTGCCAGCAGTGCTAGGGGAAACACCATATATTTT,CASSARGNTIYF
.,TRBJ2-7,TRBV19,12,.,TGTGCCAGTAGTCACAGGGAGGGCGAGCAGTACTTC,CASSHREGEQYF
.,TRBJ1-3,TRBV10-2,13,.,TGCGCCAGTGGGTACCTCTCTGGAAACACCATATATTTT,CASGYLSGNTIYF
TRBD1,TRBJ1-1,TRBV18,15,.,TGTGCCAGCTCGTCCAAGACAGGGGTAAACACTGAAGCTTTCTTT,CASSSKTGVNTEAFF
.,TRBJ2-6,TRBV9,13,.,TGTGCCAGCAGCGTAGTTGGGGCCAACGTCCTGACTTTC,CASSVVGANVLTF
.,TRBJ1-4,TRBV30,13,.,TGTGCCTGGAGTGGGGACGGTAATGAAAAACTGTTTTTT,CAWSGDGNEKLFF